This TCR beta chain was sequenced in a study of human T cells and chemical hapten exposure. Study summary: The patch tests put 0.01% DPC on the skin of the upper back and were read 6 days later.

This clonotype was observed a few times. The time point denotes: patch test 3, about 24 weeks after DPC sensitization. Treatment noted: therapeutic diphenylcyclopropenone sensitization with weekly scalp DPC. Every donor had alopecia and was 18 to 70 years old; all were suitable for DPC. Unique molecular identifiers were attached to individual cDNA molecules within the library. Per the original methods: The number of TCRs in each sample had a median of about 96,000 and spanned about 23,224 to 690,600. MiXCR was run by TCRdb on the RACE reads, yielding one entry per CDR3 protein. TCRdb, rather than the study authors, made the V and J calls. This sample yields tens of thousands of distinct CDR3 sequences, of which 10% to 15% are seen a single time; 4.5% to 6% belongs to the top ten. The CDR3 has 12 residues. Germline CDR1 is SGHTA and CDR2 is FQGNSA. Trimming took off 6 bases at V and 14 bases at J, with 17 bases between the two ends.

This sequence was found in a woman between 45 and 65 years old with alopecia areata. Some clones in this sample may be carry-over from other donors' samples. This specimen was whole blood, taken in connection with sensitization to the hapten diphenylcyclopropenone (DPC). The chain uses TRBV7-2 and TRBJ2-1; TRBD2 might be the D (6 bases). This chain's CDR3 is CASRISTGTEFF. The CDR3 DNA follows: TGTGCCAGCAGGATTTCTACCGGGACTGAGTTCTTC.